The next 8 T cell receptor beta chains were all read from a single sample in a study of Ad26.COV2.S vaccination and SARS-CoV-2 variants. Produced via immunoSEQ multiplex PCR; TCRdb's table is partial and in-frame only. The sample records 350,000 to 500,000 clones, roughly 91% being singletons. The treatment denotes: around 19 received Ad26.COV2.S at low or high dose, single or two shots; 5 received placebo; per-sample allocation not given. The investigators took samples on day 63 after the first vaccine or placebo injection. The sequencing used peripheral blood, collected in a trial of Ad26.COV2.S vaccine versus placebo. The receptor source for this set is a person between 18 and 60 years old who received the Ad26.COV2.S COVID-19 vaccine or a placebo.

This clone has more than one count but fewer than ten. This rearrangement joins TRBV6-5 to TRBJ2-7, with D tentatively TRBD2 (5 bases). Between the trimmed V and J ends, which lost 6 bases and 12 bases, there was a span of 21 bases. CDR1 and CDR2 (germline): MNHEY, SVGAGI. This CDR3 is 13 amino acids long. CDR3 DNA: TGTGCCAGCAGCACATCCGGGATCCCCTCGTGGTACTTC. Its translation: CASSTSGIPSWYF.

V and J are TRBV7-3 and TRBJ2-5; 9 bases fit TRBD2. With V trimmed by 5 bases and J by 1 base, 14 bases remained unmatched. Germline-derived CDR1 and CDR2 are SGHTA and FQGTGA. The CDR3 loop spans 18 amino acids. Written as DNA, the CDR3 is TGTGCCAGCAGCCCGACCCCCATAGCGGGAGAGGGCCAAGAGACCCAGTACTTC. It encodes CASSPTPIAGEGQETQYF.

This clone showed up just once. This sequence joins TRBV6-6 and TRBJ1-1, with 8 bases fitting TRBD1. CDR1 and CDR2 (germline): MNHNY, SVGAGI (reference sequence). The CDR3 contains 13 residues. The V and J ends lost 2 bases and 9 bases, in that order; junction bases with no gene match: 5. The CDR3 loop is CASSYTRQGKAFF. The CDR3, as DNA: TGTGCCAGCAGTTACACAAGACAGGGGAAAGCTTTCTTT.

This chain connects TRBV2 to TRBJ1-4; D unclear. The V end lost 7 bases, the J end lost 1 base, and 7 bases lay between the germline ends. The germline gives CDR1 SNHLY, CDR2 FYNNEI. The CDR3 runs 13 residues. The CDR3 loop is CASTRGTNEKLFF. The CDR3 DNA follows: TGTGCCAGCACTCGAGGAACTAATGAAAAACTGTTTTTT.

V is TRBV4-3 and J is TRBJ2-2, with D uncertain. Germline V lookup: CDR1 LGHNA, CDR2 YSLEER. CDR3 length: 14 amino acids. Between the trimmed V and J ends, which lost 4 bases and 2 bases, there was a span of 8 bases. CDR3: CASSRSQNTGELFF. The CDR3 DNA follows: TGCGCCAGCAGCCGATCCCAAAACACCGGGGAGCTGTTTTTT.

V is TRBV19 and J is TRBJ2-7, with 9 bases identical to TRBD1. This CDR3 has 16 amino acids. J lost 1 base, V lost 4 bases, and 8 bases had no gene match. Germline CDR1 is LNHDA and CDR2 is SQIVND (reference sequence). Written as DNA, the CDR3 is TGTGCCAGTAGTAACTCTGGACAGGGGAGGTCCTACGAGCAGTACTTC. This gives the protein CASSNSGQGRSYEQYF. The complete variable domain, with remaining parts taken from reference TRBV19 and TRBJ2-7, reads DGGITQSPKYLFRKEGQNVTLSCEQNLNHDAMYWYRQDPGQGLRLIYYSQIVNDFQKGDIAEGYSVSREKKESFPLTVTSAQKNPTAFYLCASSNSGQGRSYEQYFGPGTRLTVT.

CDR3 nucleotides: TGTGCCAGCAGTACCGGCGGGAACACCTACAATGAGCAGTTCTTC. This codes for CASSTGGNTYNEQFF. This chain uses TRBV7-8 with TRBJ2-1, with D perhaps matching TRBD2 (6 bases). The V gene lost 6 bases and the J gene lost 2 bases, with 14 bases spanning the gap. Per the germline V gene, CDR1 is SGHVS and CDR2 is FQNEAQ. CDR3 length equals 15 residues.

The DNA of the CDR3 is TGTGCCAGCAGCTTAGCGGGAGTGGGGGCAGATACGCAGTATTTT. Translating gives CASSLAGVGADTQYF. V is TRBV5-4 and J is TRBJ2-3; 8 nucleotides agree with TRBD2. V trimming: 2 bases; J trimming: 4 bases; junction bases outside the gene matches: 6. The CDR3 has 15 amino acids. Germline loops: CDR1 SGHNT, CDR2 YYREEE (reference sequence).